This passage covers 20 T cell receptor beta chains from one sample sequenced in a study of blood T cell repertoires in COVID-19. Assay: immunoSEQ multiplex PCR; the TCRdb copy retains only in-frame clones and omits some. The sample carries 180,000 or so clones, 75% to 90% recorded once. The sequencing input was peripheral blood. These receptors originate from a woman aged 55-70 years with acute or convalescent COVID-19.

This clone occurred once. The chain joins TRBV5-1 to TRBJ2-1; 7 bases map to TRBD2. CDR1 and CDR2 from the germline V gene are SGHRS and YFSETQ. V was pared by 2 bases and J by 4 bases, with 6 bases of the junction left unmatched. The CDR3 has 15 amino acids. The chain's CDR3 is CASSLSGTNYNEQFF. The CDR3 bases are TGCGCCAGCAGCTTAAGCGGGACCAATTACAATGAGCAGTTCTTC.

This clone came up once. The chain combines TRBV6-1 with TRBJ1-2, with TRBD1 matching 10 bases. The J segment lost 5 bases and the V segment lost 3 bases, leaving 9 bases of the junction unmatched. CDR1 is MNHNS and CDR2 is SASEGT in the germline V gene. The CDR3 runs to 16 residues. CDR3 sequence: CASSDRTGGGGYGYTF. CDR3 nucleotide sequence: TGTGCCAGCAGTGATCGGACAGGGGGAGGGGGGTATGGCTACACCTTC.

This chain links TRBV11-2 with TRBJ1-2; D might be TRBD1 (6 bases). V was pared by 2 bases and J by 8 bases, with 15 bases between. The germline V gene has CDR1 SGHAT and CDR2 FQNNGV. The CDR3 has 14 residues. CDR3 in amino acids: CASSLQGFAGGYTF. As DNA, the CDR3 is TGTGCCAGCAGCTTACAGGGGTTCGCAGGCGGCTACACCTTC.

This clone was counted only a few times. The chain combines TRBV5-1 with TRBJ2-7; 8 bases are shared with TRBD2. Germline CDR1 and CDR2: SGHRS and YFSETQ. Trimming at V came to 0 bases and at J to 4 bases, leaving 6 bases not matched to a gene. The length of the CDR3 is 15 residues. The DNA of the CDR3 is TGCGCCAGCAGCTTGGGTGGTAGCGGGGTTTACGAGCAGTACTTC. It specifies CASSLGGSGVYEQYF.

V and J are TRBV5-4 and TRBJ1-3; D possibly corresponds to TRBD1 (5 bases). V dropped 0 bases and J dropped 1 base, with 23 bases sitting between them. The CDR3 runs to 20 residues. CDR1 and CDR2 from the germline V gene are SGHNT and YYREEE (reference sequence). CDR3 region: CASSLVPNRFEADSGNTIYF. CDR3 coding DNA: TGTGCCAGCAGCTTGGTGCCGAACAGGTTCGAGGCGGATTCTGGAAACACCATATATTTT.

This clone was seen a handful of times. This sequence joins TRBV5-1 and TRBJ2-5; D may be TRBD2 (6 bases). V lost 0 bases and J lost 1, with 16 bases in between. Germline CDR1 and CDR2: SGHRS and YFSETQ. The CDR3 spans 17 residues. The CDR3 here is CASSLAGSGPPQETQYF. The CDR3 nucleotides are TGCGCCAGCAGCTTGGCCGGTAGCGGTCCCCCCCAAGAGACCCAGTACTTC.

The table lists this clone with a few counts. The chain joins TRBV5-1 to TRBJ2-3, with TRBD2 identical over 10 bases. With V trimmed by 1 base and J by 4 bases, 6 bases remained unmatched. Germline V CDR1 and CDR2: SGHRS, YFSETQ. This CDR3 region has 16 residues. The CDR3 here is CASSLRPSGSADTQYF. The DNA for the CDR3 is TGCGCCAGCAGCTTGAGGCCTAGCGGGAGTGCAGATACGCAGTATTTT.

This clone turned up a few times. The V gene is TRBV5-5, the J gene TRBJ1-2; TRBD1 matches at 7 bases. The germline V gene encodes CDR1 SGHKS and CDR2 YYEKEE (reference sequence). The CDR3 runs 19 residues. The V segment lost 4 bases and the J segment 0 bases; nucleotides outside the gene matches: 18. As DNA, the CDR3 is TGTGCCAGCAGCGAGGACAGGCAGAGGGGCTTTTCCACTAACTATGGCTACACCTTC. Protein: CASSEDRQRGFSTNYGYTF.

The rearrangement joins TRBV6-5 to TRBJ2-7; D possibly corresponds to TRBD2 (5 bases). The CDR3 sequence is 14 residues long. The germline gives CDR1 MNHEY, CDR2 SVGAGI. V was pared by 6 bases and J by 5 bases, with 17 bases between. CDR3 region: CASSPRIRRDEQYF. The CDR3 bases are TGTGCCAGCAGCCCCCGGATCCGGCGGGACGAGCAGTACTTC.

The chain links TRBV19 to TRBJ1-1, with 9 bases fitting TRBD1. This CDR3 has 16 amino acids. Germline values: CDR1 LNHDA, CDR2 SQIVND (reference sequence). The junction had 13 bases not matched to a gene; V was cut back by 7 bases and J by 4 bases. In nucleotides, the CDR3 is TGTGCCAGTACCCTGACAGGGGGGGTTTATCGCACTGAAGCTTTCTTT. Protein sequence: CASTLTGGVYRTEAFF.

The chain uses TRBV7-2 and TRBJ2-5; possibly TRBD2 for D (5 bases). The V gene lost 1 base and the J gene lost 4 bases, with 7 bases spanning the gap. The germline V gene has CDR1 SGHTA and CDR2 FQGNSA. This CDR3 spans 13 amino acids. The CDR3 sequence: CASSLGTSETQYF. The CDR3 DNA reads TGTGCCAGCAGCTTAGGGACTTCAGAGACCCAGTACTTC.

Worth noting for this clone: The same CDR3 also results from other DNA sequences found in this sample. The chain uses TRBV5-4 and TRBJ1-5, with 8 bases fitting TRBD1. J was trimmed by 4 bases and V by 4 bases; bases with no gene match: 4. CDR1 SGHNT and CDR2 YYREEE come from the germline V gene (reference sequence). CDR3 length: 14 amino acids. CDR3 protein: CASSTGTGNQPQHF. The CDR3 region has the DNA TGTGCCAGCAGCACCGGGACAGGTAATCAGCCCCAGCATTTT.

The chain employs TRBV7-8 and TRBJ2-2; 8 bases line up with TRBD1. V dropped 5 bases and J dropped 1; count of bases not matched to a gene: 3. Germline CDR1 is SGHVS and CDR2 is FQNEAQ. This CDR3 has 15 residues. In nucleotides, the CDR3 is TGTGCCAGCAGCCCCGGGACAGGGAACACCGGGGAGCTGTTTTTT. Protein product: CASSPGTGNTGELFF.

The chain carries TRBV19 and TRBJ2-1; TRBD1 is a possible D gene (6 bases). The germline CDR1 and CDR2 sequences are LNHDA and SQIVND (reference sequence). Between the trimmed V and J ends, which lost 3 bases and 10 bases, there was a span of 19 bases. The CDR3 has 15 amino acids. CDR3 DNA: TGTGCCAGTAGTATGGGTGTGGGGGCAGAGGGGGAGCAGTTCTTC. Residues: CASSMGVGAEGEQFF.

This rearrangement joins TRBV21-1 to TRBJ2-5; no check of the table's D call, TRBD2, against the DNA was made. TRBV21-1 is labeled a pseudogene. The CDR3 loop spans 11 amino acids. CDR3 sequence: CTSTEQETQYF. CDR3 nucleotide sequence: TGTACCTCCACGGAGCAAGAGACCCAGTACTTC.

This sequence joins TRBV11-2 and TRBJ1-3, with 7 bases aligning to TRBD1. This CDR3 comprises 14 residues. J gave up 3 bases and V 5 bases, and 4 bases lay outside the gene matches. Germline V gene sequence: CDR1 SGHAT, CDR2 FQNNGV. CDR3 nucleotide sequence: TGTGCCAGCAGCCCCGGGACAGTTGGAAACACCATATATTTT. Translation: CASSPGTVGNTIYF.

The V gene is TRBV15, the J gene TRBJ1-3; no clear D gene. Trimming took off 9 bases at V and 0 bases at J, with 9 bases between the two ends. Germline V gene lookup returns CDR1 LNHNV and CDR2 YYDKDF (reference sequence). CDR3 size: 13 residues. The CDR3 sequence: CATSENSGNTIYF. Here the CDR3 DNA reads TGTGCCACGAGTGAAAACTCTGGAAACACCATATATTTT.

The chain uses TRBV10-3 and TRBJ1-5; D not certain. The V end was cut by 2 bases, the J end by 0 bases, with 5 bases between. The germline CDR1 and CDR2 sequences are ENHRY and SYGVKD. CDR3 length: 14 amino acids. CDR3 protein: CAISEAVSNQPQHF. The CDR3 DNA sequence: TGTGCCATCAGTGAGGCGGTTAGCAATCAGCCCCAGCATTTT.

The CDR3 DNA follows: TGTGCCAGCAGTTTAGGGGGGACGGGAAATTCACCCCTCCACTTT. Amino acids: CASSLGGTGNSPLHF. V usage is TRBV27 and J usage is TRBJ1-6; D might be TRBD1 (5 bases). This CDR3 contains 15 residues. With 2 bases removed from V and 7 bases from J, the gap between germline ends came to 12 bases. Looked up from germline, CDR1 is MNHEY and CDR2 is SMNVEV (reference sequence).

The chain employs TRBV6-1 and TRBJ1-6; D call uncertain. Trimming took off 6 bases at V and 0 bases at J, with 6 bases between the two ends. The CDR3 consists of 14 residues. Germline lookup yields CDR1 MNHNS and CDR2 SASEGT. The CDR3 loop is CASRQNSYNSPLHF. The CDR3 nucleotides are TGTGCCAGCAGACAGAACTCCTATAATTCACCCCTCCACTTT.